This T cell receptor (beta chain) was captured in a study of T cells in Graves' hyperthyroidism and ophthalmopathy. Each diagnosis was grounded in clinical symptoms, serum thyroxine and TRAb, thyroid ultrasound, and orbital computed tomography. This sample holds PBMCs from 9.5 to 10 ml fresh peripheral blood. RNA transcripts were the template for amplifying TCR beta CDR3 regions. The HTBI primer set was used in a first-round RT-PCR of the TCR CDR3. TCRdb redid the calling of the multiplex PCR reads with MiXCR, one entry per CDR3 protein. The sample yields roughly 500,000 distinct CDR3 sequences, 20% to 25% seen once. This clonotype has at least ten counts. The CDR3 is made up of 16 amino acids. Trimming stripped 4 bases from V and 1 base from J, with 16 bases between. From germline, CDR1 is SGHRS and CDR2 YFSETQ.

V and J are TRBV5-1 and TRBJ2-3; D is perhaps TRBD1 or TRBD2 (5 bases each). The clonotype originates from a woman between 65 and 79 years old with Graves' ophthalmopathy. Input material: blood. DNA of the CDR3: TGCGCCAGCAGCCCCAAACCGGGACCAGGCACAGATACGCAGTATTTT. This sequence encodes CASSPKPGPGTDTQYF. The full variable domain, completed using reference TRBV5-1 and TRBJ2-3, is KAGVTQTPRYLIKTRGQQVTLSCSPISGHRSVSWYQQTPGQGLQFLFEYFSETQRNKGNFPGRFSGRQFSNSRSEMNVSTLELGDSALYLCASSPKPGPGTDTQYFGPGTRLTVL.